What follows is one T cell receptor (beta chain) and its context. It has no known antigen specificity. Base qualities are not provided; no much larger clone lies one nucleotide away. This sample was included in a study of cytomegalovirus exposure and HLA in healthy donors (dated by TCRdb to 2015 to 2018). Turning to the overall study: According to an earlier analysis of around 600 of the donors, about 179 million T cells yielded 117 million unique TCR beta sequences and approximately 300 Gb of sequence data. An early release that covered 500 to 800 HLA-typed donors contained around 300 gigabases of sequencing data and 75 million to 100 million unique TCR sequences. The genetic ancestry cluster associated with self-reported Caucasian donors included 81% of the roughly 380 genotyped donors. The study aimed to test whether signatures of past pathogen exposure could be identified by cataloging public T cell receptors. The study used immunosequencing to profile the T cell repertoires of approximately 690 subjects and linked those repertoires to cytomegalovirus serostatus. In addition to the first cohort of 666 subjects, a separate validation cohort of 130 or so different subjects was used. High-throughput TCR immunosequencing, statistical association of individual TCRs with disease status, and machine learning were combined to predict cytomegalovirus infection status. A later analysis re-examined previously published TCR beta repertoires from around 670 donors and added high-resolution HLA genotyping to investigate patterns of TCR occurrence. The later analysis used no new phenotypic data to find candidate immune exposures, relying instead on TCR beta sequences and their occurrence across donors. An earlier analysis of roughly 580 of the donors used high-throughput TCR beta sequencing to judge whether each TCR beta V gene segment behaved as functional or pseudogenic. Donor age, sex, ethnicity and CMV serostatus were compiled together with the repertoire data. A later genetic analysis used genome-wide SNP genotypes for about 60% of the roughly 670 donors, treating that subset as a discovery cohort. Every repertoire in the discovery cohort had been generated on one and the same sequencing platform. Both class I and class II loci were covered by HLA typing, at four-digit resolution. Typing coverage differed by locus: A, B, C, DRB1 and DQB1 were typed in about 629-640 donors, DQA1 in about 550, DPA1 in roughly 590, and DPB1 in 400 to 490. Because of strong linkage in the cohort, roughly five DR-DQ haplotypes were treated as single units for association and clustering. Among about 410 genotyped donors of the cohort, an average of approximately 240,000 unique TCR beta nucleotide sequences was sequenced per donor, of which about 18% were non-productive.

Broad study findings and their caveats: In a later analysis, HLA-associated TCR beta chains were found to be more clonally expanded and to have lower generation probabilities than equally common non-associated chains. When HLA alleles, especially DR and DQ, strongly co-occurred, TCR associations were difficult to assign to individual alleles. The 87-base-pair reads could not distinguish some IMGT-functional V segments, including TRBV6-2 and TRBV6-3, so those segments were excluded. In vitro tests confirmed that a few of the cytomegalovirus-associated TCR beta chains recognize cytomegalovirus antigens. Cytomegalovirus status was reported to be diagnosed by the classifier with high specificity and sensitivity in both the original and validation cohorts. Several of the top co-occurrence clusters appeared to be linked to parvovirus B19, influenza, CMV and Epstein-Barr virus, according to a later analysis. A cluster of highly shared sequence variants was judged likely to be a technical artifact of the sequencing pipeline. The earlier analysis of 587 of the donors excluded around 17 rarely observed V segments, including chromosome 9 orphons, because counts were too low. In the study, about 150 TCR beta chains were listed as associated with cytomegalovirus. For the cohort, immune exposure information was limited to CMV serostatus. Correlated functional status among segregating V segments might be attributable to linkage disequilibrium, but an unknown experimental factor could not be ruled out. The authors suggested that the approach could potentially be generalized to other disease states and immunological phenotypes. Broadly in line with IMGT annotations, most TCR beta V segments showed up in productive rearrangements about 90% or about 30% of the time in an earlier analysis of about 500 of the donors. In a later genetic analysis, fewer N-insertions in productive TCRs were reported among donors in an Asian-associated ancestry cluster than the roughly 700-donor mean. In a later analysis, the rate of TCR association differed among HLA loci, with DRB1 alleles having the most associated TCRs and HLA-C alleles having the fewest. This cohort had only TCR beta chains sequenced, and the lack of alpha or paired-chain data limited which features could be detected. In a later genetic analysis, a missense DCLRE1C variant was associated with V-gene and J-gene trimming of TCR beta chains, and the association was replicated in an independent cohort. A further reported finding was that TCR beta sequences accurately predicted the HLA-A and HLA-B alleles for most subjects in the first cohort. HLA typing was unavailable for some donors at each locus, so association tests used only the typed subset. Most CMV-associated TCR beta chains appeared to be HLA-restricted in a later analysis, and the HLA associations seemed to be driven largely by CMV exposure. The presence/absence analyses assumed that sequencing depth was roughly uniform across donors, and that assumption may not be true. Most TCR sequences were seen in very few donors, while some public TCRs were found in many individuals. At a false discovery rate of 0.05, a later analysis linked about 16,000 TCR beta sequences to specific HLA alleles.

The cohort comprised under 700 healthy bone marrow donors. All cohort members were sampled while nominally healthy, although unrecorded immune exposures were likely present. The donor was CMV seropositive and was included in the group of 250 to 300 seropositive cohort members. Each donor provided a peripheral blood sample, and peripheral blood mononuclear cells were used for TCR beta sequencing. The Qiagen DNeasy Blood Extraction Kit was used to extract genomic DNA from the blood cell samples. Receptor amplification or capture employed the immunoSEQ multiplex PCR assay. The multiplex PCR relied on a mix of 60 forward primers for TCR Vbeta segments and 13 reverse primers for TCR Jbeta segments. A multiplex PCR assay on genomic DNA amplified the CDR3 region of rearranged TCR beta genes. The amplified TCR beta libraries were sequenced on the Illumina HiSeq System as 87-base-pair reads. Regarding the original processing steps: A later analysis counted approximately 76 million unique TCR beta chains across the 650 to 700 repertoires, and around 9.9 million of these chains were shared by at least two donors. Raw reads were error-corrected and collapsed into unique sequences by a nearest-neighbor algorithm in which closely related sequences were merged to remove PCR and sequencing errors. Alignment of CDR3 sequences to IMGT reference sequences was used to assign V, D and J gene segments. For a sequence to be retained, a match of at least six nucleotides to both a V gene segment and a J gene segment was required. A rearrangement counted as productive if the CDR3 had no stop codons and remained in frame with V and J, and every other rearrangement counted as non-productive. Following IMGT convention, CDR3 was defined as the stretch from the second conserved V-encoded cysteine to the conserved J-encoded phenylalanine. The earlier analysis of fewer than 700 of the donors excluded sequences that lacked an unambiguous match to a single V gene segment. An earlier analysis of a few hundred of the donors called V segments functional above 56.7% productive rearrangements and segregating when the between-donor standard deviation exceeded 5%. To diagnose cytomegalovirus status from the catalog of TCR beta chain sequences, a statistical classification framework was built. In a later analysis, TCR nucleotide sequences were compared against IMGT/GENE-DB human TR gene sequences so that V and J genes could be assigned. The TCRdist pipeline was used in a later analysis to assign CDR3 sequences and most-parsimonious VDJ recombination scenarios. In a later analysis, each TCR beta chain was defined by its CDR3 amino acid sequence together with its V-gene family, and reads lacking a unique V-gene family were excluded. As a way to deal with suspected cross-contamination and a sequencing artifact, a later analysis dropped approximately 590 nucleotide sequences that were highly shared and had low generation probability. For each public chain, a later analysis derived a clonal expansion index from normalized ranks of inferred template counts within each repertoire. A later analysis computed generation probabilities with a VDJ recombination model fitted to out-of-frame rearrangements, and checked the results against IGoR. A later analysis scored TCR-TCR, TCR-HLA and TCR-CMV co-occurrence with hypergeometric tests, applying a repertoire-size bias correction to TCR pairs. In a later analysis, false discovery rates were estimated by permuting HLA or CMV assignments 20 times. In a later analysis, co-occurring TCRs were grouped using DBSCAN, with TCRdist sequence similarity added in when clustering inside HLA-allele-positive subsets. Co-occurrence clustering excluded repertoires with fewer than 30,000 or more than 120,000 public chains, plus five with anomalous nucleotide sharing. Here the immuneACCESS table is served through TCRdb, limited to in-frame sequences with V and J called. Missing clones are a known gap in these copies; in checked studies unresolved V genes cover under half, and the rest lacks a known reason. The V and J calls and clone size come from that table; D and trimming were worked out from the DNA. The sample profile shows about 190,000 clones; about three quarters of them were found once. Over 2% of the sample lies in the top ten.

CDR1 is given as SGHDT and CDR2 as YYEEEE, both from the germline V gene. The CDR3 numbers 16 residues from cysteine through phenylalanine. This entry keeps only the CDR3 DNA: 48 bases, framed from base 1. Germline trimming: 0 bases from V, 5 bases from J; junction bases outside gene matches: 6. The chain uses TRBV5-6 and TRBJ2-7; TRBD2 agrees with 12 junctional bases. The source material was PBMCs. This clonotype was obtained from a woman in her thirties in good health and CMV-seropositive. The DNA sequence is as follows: TGTGCCAGCAGCTTGGGACTAGCGGGAGCTGTCGACGAGCAGTACTTC. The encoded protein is CASSLGLAGAVDEQYF.